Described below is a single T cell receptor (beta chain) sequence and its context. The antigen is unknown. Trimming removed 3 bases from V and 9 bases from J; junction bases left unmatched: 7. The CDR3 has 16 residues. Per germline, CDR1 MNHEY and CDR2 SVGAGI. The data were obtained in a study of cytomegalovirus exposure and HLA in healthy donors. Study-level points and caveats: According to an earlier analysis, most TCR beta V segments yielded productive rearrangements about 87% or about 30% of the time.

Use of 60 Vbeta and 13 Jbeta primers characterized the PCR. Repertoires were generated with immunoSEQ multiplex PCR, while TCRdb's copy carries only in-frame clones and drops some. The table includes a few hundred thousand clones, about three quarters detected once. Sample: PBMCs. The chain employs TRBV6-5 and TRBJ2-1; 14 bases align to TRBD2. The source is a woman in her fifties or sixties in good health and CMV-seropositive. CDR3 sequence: CASSYSGLAGVGEQFF. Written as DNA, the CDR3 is TGTGCCAGCAGTTATTCGGGACTAGCGGGAGTGGGTGAGCAGTTCTTC.